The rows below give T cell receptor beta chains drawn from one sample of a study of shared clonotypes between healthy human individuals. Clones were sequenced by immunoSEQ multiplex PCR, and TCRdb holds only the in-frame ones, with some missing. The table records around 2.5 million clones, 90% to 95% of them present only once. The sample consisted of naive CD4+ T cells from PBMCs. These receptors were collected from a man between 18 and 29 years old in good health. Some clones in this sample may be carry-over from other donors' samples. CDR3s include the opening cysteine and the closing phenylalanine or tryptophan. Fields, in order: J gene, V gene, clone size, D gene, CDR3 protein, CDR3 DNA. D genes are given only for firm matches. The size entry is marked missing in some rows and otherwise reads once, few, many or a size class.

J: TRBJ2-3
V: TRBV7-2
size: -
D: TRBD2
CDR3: CASSKGTSGRRGTDTQYF
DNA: TGTGCCAGCAGCAAGGGGACTAGCGGGAGACGGGGCACAGATACGCAGTATTTT

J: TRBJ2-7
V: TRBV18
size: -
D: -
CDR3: CASSLLDTYEQYF
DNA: TGTGCCAGCTCACTCTTAGACACGTACGAGCAGTACTTC

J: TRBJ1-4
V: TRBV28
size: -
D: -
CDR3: CASSFPGGGTEKLFF
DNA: TGTGCCAGCAGTTTTCCTGGAGGAGGTACTGAAAAACTGTTTTTT

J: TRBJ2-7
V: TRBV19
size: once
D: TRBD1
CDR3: CASSIDRASYEQYF
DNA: TGTGCCAGTAGTATCGACAGGGCCTCCTACGAGCAGTACTTC

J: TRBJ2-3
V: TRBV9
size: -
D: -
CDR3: CASSVALGSTDTQYF
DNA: TGTGCCAGCAGCGTAGCTCTGGGAAGCACAGATACGCAGTATTTT

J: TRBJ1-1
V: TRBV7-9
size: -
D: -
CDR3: CASSLNRATEAFF
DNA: TGTGCCAGCAGCCTAAACAGGGCCACTGAAGCTTTCTTT

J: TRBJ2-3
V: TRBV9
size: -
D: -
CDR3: CASSVDARNTDTQYF
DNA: TGTGCCAGCAGCGTAGATGCTAGAAACACAGATACGCAGTATTTT

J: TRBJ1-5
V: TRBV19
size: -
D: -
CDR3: CATGGTLKQPQHF
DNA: TGTGCCACTGGAGGGACACTTAAACAGCCCCAGCATTTT

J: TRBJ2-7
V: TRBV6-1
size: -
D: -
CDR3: CASSESPAYSYEQYF
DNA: TGTGCCAGCAGTGAATCGCCCGCCTACTCCTACGAGCAGTACTTC

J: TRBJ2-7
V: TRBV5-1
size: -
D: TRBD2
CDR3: CASSSGRKQVKPSGGVHEQYF
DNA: TGCGCCAGCAGCTCCGGGAGAAAACAAGTGAAACCTAGCGGGGGGGTCCACGAGCAGTACTTC

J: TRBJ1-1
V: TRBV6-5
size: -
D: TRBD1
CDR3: CASSWGDSRAWAFF
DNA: TGTGCCAGCAGTTGGGGGGACAGCCGGGCCTGGGCTTTCTTT

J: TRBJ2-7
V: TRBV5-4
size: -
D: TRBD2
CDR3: CASSLEAGDSYEQYF
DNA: TGTGCCAGCAGCTTGGAAGCGGGGGACTCCTACGAGCAGTACTTC

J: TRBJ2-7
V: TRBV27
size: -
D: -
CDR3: CASTPGTLSVAYEQYF
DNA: TGTGCCAGCACCCCTGGGACACTCTCGGTAGCCTACGAGCAGTACTTC

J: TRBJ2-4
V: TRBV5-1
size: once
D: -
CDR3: CASSPTVSWNIQYF
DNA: TGCGCCAGCAGCCCTACCGTATCCTGGAACATTCAGTACTTC

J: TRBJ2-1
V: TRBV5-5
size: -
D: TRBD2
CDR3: CASSHRVGTSGYNEQFF
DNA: TGTGCCAGCAGCCACCGGGTGGGGACTAGCGGCTACAATGAGCAGTTCTTC

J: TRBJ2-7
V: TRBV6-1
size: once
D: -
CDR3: CASVRPGTSSYEQYF
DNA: TGTGCCAGCGTTCGACCCGGGACGAGCTCCTACGAGCAGTACTTC

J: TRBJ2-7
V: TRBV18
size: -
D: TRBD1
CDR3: CASSQTGTAYEQYF
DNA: TGTGCCAGCTCACAGACCGGGACAGCTTACGAGCAGTACTTC

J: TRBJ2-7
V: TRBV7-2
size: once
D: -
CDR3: CASSRSGASSYEQYF
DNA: TGTGCCAGCAGCCGTAGCGGAGCCAGCTCCTACGAGCAGTACTTC

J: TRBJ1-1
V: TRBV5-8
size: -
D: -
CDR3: CASSWGVAEAFF
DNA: TGTGCCAGCAGCTGGGGAGTGGCTGAAGCTTTCTTT

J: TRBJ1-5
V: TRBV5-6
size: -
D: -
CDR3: CASSQAGGNQPQHF
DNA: TGTGCCAGCAGCCAAGCAGGGGGCAATCAGCCCCAGCATTTT

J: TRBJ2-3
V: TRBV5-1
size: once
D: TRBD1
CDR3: CASSFQGARDTQYF
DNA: TGCGCCAGCAGCTTTCAGGGGGCCCGAGATACGCAGTATTTT

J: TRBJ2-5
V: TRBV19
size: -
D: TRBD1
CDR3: CASSIEAGTAQETQYF
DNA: TGTGCCAGTAGTATAGAAGCCGGGACAGCACAAGAGACCCAGTACTTC

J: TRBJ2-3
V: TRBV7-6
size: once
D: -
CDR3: CASSLYAGTDTQYF
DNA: TGTGCCAGCAGCTTATATGCGGGAACAGATACGCAGTATTTT

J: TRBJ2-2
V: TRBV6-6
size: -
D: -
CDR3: CASATPGELFF
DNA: TGTGCCAGCGCAACCCCCGGGGAGCTGTTTTTT

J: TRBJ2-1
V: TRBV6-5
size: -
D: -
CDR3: CASSTNRRKAEQFF
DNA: TGTGCCAGCAGTACCAACAGAAGGAAGGCCGAGCAGTTCTTC

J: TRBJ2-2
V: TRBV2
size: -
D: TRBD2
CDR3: CASSEPASGAGELFF
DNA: TGTGCCAGCAGTGAACCCGCTAGCGGGGCCGGGGAGCTGTTTTTT

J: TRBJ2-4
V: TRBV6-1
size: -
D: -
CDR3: CASRMGHGGGNIQYF
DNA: TGTGCCAGCAGAATGGGACACGGAGGGGGAAACATTCAGTACTTC

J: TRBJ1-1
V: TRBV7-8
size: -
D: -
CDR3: CASSDRTVYTEAFF
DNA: TGTGCCAGCAGCGATCGGACAGTCTACACTGAAGCTTTCTTT

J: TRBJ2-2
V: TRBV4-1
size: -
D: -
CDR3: CASSQVFGELFF
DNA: TGCGCCAGCAGCCAAGTGTTCGGGGAGCTGTTTTTT

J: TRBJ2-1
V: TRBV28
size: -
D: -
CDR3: CASSPPGTTLNEQFF
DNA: TGTGCCAGCAGTCCCCCCGGCACAACCCTTAATGAGCAGTTCTTC

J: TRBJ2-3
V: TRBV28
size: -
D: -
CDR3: CASVRGSEGTDTQYF
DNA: TGTGCCAGCGTGAGGGGATCGGAAGGGACAGATACGCAGTATTTT

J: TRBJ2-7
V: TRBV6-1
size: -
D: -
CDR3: CASSEQRSSYEQYF
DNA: TGTGCCAGCAGTGAACAAAGGAGCTCCTACGAGCAGTACTTC

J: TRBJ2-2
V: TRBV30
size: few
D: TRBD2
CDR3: CMRGRDTGELFF
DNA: TGTATGAGAGGGAGGGACACCGGGGAGCTGTTTTTT

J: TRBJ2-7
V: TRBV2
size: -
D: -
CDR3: CASRRGGASDTYEQYF
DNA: TGTGCCAGCAGGAGGGGGGGAGCTAGCGACACATACGAGCAGTACTTC

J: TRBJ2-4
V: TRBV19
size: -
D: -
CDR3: CATQPTDLKNIQYF
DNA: TGTGCCACCCAACCGACGGATCTTAAAAACATTCAGTACTTC

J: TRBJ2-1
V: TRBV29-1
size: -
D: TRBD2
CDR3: CSALGLAGEGYNEQFF
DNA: TGCAGCGCCTTAGGGCTAGCGGGGGAAGGATACAATGAGCAGTTCTTC

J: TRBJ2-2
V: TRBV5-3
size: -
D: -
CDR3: CARSLVTKDPNTGELFF
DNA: TGTGCCAGAAGCCTCGTCACCAAGGACCCAAACACCGGGGAGCTGTTTTTT

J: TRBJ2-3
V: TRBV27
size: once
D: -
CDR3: CASRIHGGIPTDTQYF
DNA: TGTGCCAGCCGCATACATGGGGGGATTCCCACAGATACGCAGTATTTT

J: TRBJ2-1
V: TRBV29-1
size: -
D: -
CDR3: CSVRRVLGHEQFF
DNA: TGCAGCGTTAGAAGGGTCCTTGGCCATGAGCAGTTCTTC

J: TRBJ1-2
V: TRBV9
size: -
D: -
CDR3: CASSVAAAPYYGYTF
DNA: TGTGCCAGCAGCGTAGCCGCAGCTCCCTACTATGGCTACACCTTC

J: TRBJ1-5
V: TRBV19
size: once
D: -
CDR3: CASSIDIGGGPAGRQPQHF
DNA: TGTGCCAGTAGTATAGATATCGGCGGGGGGCCCGCGGGGCGTCAGCCCCAGCATTTT

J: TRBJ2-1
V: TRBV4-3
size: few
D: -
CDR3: CASSLGLDSYNEQFF
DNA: TGCGCCAGCAGCCTCGGACTCGACTCCTACAATGAGCAGTTCTTC

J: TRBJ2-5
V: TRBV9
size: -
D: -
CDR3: CASSVSTEGGETQYF
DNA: TGTGCCAGCAGCGTAAGCACAGAAGGAGGAGAGACCCAGTACTTC

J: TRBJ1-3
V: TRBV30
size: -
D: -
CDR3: CAWRGLGGRPGNTIYF
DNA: TGTGCCTGGAGAGGGCTCGGAGGGAGGCCTGGAAACACCATATATTTT

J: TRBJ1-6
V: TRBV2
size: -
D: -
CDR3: CASSGRGNSPLHF
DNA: TGTGCCAGCAGCGGCAGGGGAAATTCACCCCTCCACTTT

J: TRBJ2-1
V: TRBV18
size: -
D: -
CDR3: CASSPILRDGEQFF
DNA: TGTGCCAGCTCCCCGATTTTGAGGGACGGGGAGCAGTTCTTC

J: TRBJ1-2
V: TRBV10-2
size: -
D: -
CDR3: CASREARPSSLADGYTF
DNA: TGCGCCAGCCGCGAAGCTAGGCCCTCTAGTCTCGCGGATGGCTACACCTTC

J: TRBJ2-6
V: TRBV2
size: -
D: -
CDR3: CASSEGGRTGANVLTF
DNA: TGTGCCAGCAGTGAAGGGGGCAGGACTGGGGCCAACGTCCTGACTTTC

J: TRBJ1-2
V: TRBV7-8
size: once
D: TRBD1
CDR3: CASSLGGTGIYGYTF
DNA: TGTGCCAGCAGCTTAGGAGGGACAGGGATATATGGCTACACCTTC

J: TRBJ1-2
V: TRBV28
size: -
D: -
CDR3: CASSFGDGNYGYTF
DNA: TGTGCCAGCAGTTTCGGGGATGGAAACTATGGCTACACCTTC

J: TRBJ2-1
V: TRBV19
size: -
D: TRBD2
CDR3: CASSPRDYWGEQFF
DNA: TGTGCCAGTAGTCCCCGGGACTATTGGGGTGAGCAGTTCTTC

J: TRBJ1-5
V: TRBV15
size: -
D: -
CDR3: CATSRGQRDGQPQHF
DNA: TGTGCCACCAGCAGAGGTCAGAGAGACGGTCAGCCCCAGCATTTT

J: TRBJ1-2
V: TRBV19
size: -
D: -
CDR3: CASSFVGALYGYTF
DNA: TGTGCCAGTAGTTTCGTAGGGGCCCTCTATGGCTACACCTTC

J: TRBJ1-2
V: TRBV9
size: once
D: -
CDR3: CASSPAWGWDNYGYTF
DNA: TGTGCCAGCAGCCCGGCCTGGGGTTGGGATAACTATGGCTACACCTTC

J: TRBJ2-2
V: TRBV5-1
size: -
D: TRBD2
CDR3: CASSLRLAGGTGELFF
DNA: TGCGCCAGCAGCTTAAGACTAGCGGGAGGCACCGGGGAGCTGTTTTTT

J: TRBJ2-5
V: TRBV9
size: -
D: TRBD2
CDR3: CASSAGQAGEGTQYF
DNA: TGTGCCAGCAGCGCCGGTCAAGCGGGAGAGGGGACCCAGTACTTC

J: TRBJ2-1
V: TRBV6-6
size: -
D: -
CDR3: CASSSYGVNEQFF
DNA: TGTGCCAGCAGTTCGTACGGGGTCAATGAGCAGTTCTTC